This T cell receptor (beta chain) was sequenced for a study of cytomegalovirus exposure and HLA in healthy donors. The primer mix had 60 Vbeta and 13 Jbeta primers. The table came from immunoSEQ multiplex PCR; TCRdb's copy has only in-frame clones and leaves some out. The data show about 180,000 clones, over 70% seen once. This clonotype was obtained from a woman aged 55-69 years in good health and CMV-seropositive. Sequencing was done on a sample of PBMCs.

CDR3 DNA sequence: TGTGCCAGCAGTCGAGGACTAGCGGTGAACACCGGGGAGCTGTTTTTT. It translates to CASSRGLAVNTGELFF. The gene calls are TRBV2 and TRBJ2-2; 10 bases fit TRBD2. V lost 5 bases and J lost 1; bases outside the gene matches: 4. The CDR3 contains 16 residues. The germline V gene encodes CDR1 SNHLY and CDR2 FYNNEI.